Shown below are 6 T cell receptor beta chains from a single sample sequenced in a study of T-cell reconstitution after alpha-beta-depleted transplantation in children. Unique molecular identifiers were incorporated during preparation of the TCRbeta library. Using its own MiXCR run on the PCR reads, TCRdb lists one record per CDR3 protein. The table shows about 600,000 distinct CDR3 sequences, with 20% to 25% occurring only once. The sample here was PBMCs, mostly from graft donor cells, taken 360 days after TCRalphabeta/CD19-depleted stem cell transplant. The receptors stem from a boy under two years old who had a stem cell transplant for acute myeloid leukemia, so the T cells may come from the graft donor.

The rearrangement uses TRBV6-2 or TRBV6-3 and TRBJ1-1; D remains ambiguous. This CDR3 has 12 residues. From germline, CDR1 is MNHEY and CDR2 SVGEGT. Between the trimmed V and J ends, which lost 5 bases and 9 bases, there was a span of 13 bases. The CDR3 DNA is TGTGCCAGCAGTCAAGGGTGGTTACAAGCTTTCTTT. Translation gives CASSQGWLQAFF.

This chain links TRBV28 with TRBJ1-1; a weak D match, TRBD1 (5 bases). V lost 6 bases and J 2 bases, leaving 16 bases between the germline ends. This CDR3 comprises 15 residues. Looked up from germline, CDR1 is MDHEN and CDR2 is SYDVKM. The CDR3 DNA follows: TGTGCCAGCAGGCACGGGTGGGACGGAAACACTGAAGCTTTCTTT. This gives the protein CASRHGWDGNTEAFF.

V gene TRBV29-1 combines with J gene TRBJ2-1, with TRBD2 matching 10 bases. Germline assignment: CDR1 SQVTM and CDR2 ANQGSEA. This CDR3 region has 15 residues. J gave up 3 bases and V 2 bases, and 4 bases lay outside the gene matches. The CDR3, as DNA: TGCAGCGTTGAAAGGGTAGCGGGGGGCTACAATGAGCAGTTCTTC. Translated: CSVERVAGGYNEQFF.

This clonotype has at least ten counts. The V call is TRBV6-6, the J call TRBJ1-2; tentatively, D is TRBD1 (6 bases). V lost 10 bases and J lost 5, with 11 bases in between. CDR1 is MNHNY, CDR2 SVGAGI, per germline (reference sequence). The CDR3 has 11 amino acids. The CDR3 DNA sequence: TGTGCCACCACGGACAGTTATGGCTACACCTTC. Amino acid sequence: CATTDSYGYTF.

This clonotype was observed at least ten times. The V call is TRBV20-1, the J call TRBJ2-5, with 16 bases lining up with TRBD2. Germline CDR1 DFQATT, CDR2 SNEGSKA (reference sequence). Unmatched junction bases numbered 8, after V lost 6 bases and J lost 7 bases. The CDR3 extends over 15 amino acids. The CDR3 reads CSAGTSGGVSRTQYF. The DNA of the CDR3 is TGCAGTGCAGGGACTAGCGGGGGGGTATCCAGGACCCAGTACTTC.

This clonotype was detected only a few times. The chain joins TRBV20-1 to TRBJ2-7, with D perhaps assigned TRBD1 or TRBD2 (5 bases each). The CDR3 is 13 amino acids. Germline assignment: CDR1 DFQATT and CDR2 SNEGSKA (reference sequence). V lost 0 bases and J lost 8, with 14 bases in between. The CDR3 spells CSAREGPNPQQYF. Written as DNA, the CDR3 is TGCAGTGCTAGAGAGGGACCGAACCCACAGCAGTACTTC.